These T cell receptor beta chains were read from a single sample in a study of blood T cell repertoires in COVID-19. Measured with immunoSEQ multiplex PCR; TCRdb has only the in-frame clones, and not every one. The sample consists of some 120,000 clones, about 70% of them appearing once. The sequenced sample was peripheral blood. These receptors were taken from a man at least 80 years old with COVID-19, enrolled during active disease. Each CDR3 is given with its conserved first and last residue. Each record gives: clone size, D gene, J gene, V gene, CDR3 DNA, CDR3 protein. D genes are given only for firm matches. Clone size, where shown, is once, few, many, or a class for clones that have expanded.

size: -; D: TRBD2; J: TRBJ2-7; V: TRBV27; DNA: TGTGCCAGCAGTCCATACGCTCAGACTAGCTTTTCCTACGAGCAGTACTTC; CDR3: CASSPYAQTSFSYEQYF
size: once; D: TRBD1; J: TRBJ1-5; V: TRBV19; DNA: TGTGCCAGTAGTATTACAGGGGTTAGCAATCAGCCCCAGCATTTT; CDR3: CASSITGVSNQPQHF
size: -; D: -; J: TRBJ2-3; V: TRBV29-1; DNA: TGCAGCGTTCTCCTACCGAGTGATACGCAGTATTTT; CDR3: CSVLLPSDTQYF
size: -; D: -; J: TRBJ1-6; V: TRBV15; DNA: TGTGCCACCAGCAGGCCCCCCCCGGGGGTGAATTCACCCCTCCACTTT; CDR3: CATSRPPPGVNSPLHF
size: -; D: TRBD2; J: TRBJ2-1; V: TRBV28; DNA: TGTGCCACTAGCGGGAGTTGGAATGAGCAGTTCTTC; CDR3: CATSGSWNEQFF
size: -; D: TRBD1; J: TRBJ1-1; V: TRBV19; DNA: TGTGCCAGTAGTGCTCTGACAGGGAAGGCTGAAGCTTTCTTT; CDR3: CASSALTGKAEAFF
size: few; D: TRBD2; J: TRBJ2-4; V: TRBV28; DNA: TGTGCCAGCAGTTTATTCTGGTCGACTAGCGGGAGGACCAAAAACATTCAGTACTTC; CDR3: CASSLFWSTSGRTKNIQYF
size: many; D: TRBD2; J: TRBJ2-1; V: TRBV7-6; DNA: TGTGCCAGCAGCTTACGGCCTAGCGGGAGGGACAATGAGCAGTTCTTC; CDR3: CASSLRPSGRDNEQFF
size: -; D: -; J: TRBJ2-5; V: TRBV28; DNA: TGTGCCAGCAGTTCAACTTCAGGGGCACAGACCCAGTACTTC; CDR3: CASSSTSGAQTQYF
size: -; D: TRBD1; J: TRBJ2-7; V: TRBV3-1/TRBV3-2; DNA: TGTGCCAGCAGCCTGGGGGACAGGCCATATAGGCAGTACTTC; CDR3: CASSLGDRPYRQYF
size: -; D: TRBD1; J: TRBJ1-5; V: TRBV29-1; DNA: TGCAGCGTCTCCGGGACAGGGGATCAGCCCCAGCATTTT; CDR3: CSVSGTGDQPQHF
size: -; D: -; J: TRBJ2-3; V: TRBV13; DNA: TGTGCCAGCAGCTTAGTTCAGGGACTCCGATCCACAGATACGCAGTATTTT; CDR3: CASSLVQGLRSTDTQYF
size: -; D: -; J: TRBJ1-4; V: TRBV5-4; DNA: TGTGCCAGCAGCTTGTCCATTAATGAAAAACTGTTTTTT; CDR3: CASSLSINEKLFF
size: -; D: TRBD1; J: TRBJ1-2; V: TRBV5-1; DNA: TGCGCCAGCAGCTGGGGACAGGGGGAAGGCTACACCTTC; CDR3: CASSWGQGEGYTF
size: -; D: TRBD2; J: TRBJ2-1; V: TRBV7-9; DNA: TGTGCCAGCAGCCGTAGCGGGAGTGGGTACAATGAGCAGTTCTTC; CDR3: CASSRSGSGYNEQFF
size: -; D: -; J: TRBJ2-7; V: TRBV7-9; DNA: TGTGCCAGCAGCTTAGCAGAGGGGGGGAACGAGCAGTACTTC; CDR3: CASSLAEGGNEQYF
size: -; D: -; J: TRBJ1-4; V: TRBV15; DNA: TGTGCCACCAGCAGAGATCGGCAGGTTGGCGAAAAACTGTTTTTT; CDR3: CATSRDRQVGEKLFF
size: -; D: TRBD2; J: TRBJ2-3; V: TRBV10-1; DNA: TGCGCCAGCAGCGCCCAGCGGGAGGGCACAGATACGCAGTATTTT; CDR3: CASSAQREGTDTQYF
size: once; D: -; J: TRBJ2-3; V: TRBV5-1; DNA: TGCGCCAGCAGCAGGACAGATACAGATACGCAGTATTTT; CDR3: CASSRTDTDTQYF
size: once; D: TRBD2; J: TRBJ2-1; V: TRBV28; DNA: TGTGCCAGCAGTTTACTCTTGACTACGGGAGGAACCTACAATGAGCAGTTCTTC; CDR3: CASSLLLTTGGTYNEQFF
size: few; D: -; J: TRBJ1-4; V: TRBV21-1; DNA: TGTGCCAGCAGTCCCCTCAGGGACTATAATGAAAAACTGTTTTTT; CDR3: CASSPLRDYNEKLFF
size: -; D: TRBD1; J: TRBJ1-5; V: TRBV19; DNA: TGTGCCAGTTCTGACAGGGAGTTGTCCCAGCATTTT; CDR3: CASSDRELSQHF